This TCR beta chain originates from a study of CD8+CD57+ T cells in acquired aplastic anemia. Whole-study results and caveats: Roughly 28 was the count of CD8+ CDR3 sequences that patients shared with controls.

Patients who underwent sequencing had shown CD8+CD57+ cell expansion by flow cytometry. Patients had not yet gotten any therapy when their blood was taken for sampling. CDR3 length: 13 residues. Genomic DNA, serving as template, underwent TCR beta VDJ and CDR3 profiling. TCRdb processed the reads anew with MiXCR; each CDR3 protein has one entry. Here the sample spans around 430,000 distinct CDR3 sequences, around a third being singletons. Points on this clonotype: Its target is unknown. The junction differs from germline at one of its ends, possibly a read error.

The chain combines TRBV12-3 or TRBV12-4 with TRBJ2-7, with D uncertain. Sequenced: sorted CD4+, CD8+, or CD8+CD57+ T cells (not recorded which) from PBMCs. This sequence originates from a human donor with aplastic anemia. CDR3 protein: CASSSTGLAEQHF. The CDR3 DNA follows: TGTGCCAGCAGTTCCACCGGATTGGCAGAGCAGCACTTC.